One sample yielded the 17 T cell receptor beta chains listed below, sequenced in a study of shared clonotypes between healthy human individuals. The data were produced by immunoSEQ multiplex PCR, yet TCRdb's version contains in-frame clones alone and is incomplete. The table shows about 490,000 clones, with approximately 78% occurring only once. The sample comprised PBMCs. All receptors come from a woman aged 40 to 50 in good health. Some clones in this sample may be carry-over from other donors' samples.

The chain couples TRBV18 to TRBJ1-1, with TRBD1 identical over 7 bases. The V gene end was trimmed by 5 bases and the J gene end by 6 bases; junction bases not matched to a gene: 9. From germline, CDR1 is KGHSH and CDR2 LQKENI. The CDR3 loop spans 14 amino acids. CDR3 region: CASSTGTASAEAFF. The CDR3 nucleotides are TGTGCCAGCTCAACCGGGACAGCAAGCGCTGAAGCTTTCTTT.

The chain combines TRBV5-1 with TRBJ2-2, with D tentatively TRBD2 (6 bases). The germline V gene has CDR1 SGHRS and CDR2 YFSETQ. The V and J ends lost 3 bases and 6 bases respectively, with 12 bases between them. This CDR3 comprises 14 residues. The DNA of the CDR3 is TGCGCCAGCAGCTCCGGGACTCCAGCCGGGGAGCTGTTTTTT. Translating gives CASSSGTPAGELFF. Drawing the rest from reference TRBV5-1 and TRBJ2-2, the complete variable domain is KAGVTQTPRYLIKTRGQQVTLSCSPISGHRSVSWYQQTPGQGLQFLFEYFSETQRNKGNFPGRFSGRQFSNSRSEMNVSTLELGDSALYLCASSSGTPAGELFFGEGSRLTVL.

This clone has a single count. The CDR3 DNA follows: TGTGCCAGCAGCCCTGTAAAAGGGCGTAATGAAAAACTGTTTTTT. This translates into CASSPVKGRNEKLFF. The chain couples TRBV11-2 to TRBJ1-4; D not certain. V was clipped by 5 bases and J by 4 bases, with 14 bases between them. There are 15 residues in the CDR3. Germline values: CDR1 SGHAT, CDR2 FQNNGV.

The rearrangement joins TRBV5-4 to TRBJ2-5; 9 bases are a match to TRBD2. The V gene end was trimmed by 4 bases and the J gene end by 5 bases; junction bases not matched to a gene: 12. The CDR3 spans 16 residues. Germline V lookup: CDR1 SGHNT, CDR2 YYREEE (reference sequence). CDR3 nucleotide sequence: TGTGCCAGCAGCCCGCCTAGGGCGGGAGGGTCGGAGACCCAGTACTTC. The encoded protein is CASSPPRAGGSETQYF.

In DNA form, the CDR3 reads TGCAGTGCTAGAGACAGAGATACGCAGTATTTT. Translation gives CSARDRDTQYF. The chain employs TRBV20-1 and TRBJ2-3; D unresolved. In germline, CDR1 is DFQATT, CDR2 SNEGSKA (reference sequence). CDR3 size: 11 residues. With 0 bases removed from V and 5 bases from J, the gap between germline ends came to 3 bases.

J is TRBJ1-1 and V is TRBV30; 7 bases map to TRBD1. CDR3 length: 12 residues. Germline lookup yields CDR1 GTSNPN and CDR2 SVGIG (reference sequence). V lost 4 bases, J lost 4 bases, and 3 bases stayed unmatched. CDR3 region: CAWTRGATEAFF. The CDR3 DNA reads as TGTGCCTGGACCAGGGGGGCCACTGAAGCTTTCTTT.

Here the CDR3 DNA reads TGTGCCAGCAGCACCTACTCAGGGGGCACCGGGGAGCTGTTTTTT. Its translation is CASSTYSGGTGELFF. The V and J genes are TRBV5-6 and TRBJ2-2; the match to TRBD1 covers 7 bases. Germline lookup yields CDR1 SGHDT and CDR2 YYEEEE. The ends lost 4 bases at V and 4 bases at J; junction bases unmatched: 7. The CDR3 runs 15 residues.

The chain is built from TRBV5-1 and TRBJ1-1; D uncertain. Germline loops: CDR1 SGHRS, CDR2 YFSETQ. Trimming removed 4 bases at V and 8 bases at J, with 15 bases between. The CDR3 spans 13 residues. The CDR3 nucleotides are TGCGCCAGCAGCGACGTGACCGTCGGAGAAGCTTTCTTT. Amino acid sequence: CASSDVTVGEAFF.

V is TRBV29-1 and J is TRBJ2-7, with TRBD1 as a possible D gene (5 bases). Looked up from germline, CDR1 is SQVTM and CDR2 is ANQGSEA. V was shortened by 5 bases and J by 3 bases, with 11 bases between the two germline ends. The CDR3 covers 12 residues. The CDR3 DNA is TGCAGCGTTTCCACGACAGTCTACGAGCAGTACTTC. Translation gives CSVSTTVYEQYF.

This sequence joins TRBV7-3 and TRBJ2-3; 10 bases line up with TRBD2. V trimming: 2 bases; J trimming: 2 bases; junction bases outside the gene matches: 1. Per germline, CDR1 SGHTA and CDR2 FQGTGA. This CDR3 comprises 15 residues. The CDR3 DNA is TGTGCCAGCAGCTTACTAGCGGGGGTCACAGATACGCAGTATTTT. This translates into CASSLLAGVTDTQYF.

This chain connects TRBV6-1 to TRBJ2-5; D is perhaps TRBD1 (6 bases). Trimming took off 6 bases at V and 1 base at J, with 9 bases between the two ends. The CDR3 has 13 amino acids. Germline loops: CDR1 MNHNS, CDR2 SASEGT. The CDR3 loop reads CASRRDTQETQYF. DNA for the CDR3: TGTGCCAGCAGGAGGGACACCCAAGAGACCCAGTACTTC.

CDR3 sequence reads: CASRGGAGELFF. The CDR3 DNA reads TGTGCCAGCAGAGGGGGGGCCGGGGAGCTGTTTTTT. The V call is TRBV11-2, the J call TRBJ2-2; D might be TRBD2 (7 bases). The V end lost 6 bases, the J end lost 6 bases, and 8 bases lay between the germline ends. The CDR3 spans 12 residues. Looked up from germline, CDR1 is SGHAT and CDR2 is FQNNGV.

This clone was counted between two and nine times. The chain uses TRBV5-1 and TRBJ2-1, with 11 bases matching TRBD2. Germline loops: CDR1 SGHRS, CDR2 YFSETQ. The CDR3 totals 13 residues. CDR3 sequence reads: CATGLADYNEQFF. In nucleotides, the CDR3 is TGCGCGACGGGACTAGCGGATTACAATGAGCAGTTCTTC. Supplemented by reference TRBV5-1 and TRBJ2-1, the full variable domain reads KAGVTQTPRYLIKTRGQQVTLSCSPISGHRSVSWYQQTPGQGLQFLFEYFSETQRNKGNFPGRFSGRQFSNSRSEMNVSTLELGDSALYLCATGLADYNEQFFGPGTRLTVL.

This clone was observed a handful of times. The gene calls are TRBV4-2 and TRBJ1-4, with a possible D match to TRBD1 (5 bases). This CDR3 has 13 residues. Trimming left V 0 bases short and J 9 bases short, with 8 bases between. Germline assignment: CDR1 LGHNA and CDR2 YNFKEQ. The CDR3 is CASSQDGGKKLFF. The CDR3 bases are TGTGCCAGCAGCCAAGATGGGGGGAAAAAACTGTTTTTT.

The CDR3: CANTGNTEAFF. The CDR3 bases are TGTGCCAACACGGGAAACACTGAAGCTTTCTTT. The gene calls are TRBV2 and TRBJ1-1; D is unresolved. The CDR3 is 11 amino acids. The germline gives CDR1 SNHLY, CDR2 FYNNEI. V gave up 10 bases and J gave up 2 bases, with 8 bases separating them.

The rearrangement links TRBV5-1 to TRBJ2-1, with D possibly matching TRBD2 (6 bases). Germline CDR1 reads SGHRS; CDR2 reads YFSETQ. This CDR3 has 15 residues. Trimming stripped 0 bases from V and 3 bases from J, with 10 bases between. CDR3 sequence: CASSLVGGDYNEQFF. CDR3 sequence (DNA): TGCGCCAGCAGCTTGGTGGGCGGGGACTACAATGAGCAGTTCTTC.

The V and J genes are TRBV4-1 and TRBJ2-7; TRBD2 agrees at 7 bases. Germline V CDR1 and CDR2: MGHRA, YSYEKL. The CDR3 is 17 amino acids. V lost 3 bases and J lost 0; bases outside the gene matches: 11. The DNA of the CDR3 is TGCGCCAGCAGCCACGAAAAAGCGGGACTTAACTCCTACGAGCAGTACTTC. Its translation: CASSHEKAGLNSYEQYF.